Below, one T cell receptor beta chain is given with its context. Germline values: CDR1 SGHRS, CDR2 YFSETQ. V was clipped by 0 bases and J by 2 bases, with 12 bases between them. The length of the CDR3 is 16 residues. The sample originates from a study of blood T cell repertoires in COVID-19. Study-wide context: T cells, B-cell-depleted T cells, or PBMCs supplied cDNA or gDNA.

In the authors' workflow: For nucleated cells, counts were estimated from reference gene primer amplification. This table comes from immunoSEQ multiplex PCR, and its TCRdb copy is limited to in-frame clones, with some not included. V and J calls and clone size are those listed in that table; D and trimming were worked out from the DNA. Among hundreds of thousands of clones listed, approximately 91% were seen once. The sequenced material came from peripheral blood. The clonotype was recovered from a woman between 50 and 59 years old with COVID-19, enrolled during active disease. The genes are TRBV5-1 and TRBJ1-3; the D gene is possibly TRBD1 (5 bases). The CDR3 spells CASSLDMGGTGNTIYF. The CDR3, as DNA: TGCGCCAGCAGCTTGGATATGGGGGGAACTGGAAACACCATATATTTT.